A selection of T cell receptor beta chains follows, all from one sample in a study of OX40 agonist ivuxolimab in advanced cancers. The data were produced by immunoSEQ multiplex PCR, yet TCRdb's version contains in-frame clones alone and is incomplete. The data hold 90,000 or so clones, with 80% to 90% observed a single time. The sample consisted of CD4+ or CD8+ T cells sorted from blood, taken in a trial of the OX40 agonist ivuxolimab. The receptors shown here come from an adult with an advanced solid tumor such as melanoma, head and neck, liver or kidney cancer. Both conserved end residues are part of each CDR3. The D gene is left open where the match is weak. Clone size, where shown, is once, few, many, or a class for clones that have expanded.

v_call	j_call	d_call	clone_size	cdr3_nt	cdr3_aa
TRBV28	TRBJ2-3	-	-	TGTGCCAGCTCCCCAGGGGCGCGGGCAGATACGCAGTATTTT	CASSPGARADTQYF
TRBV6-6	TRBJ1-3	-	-	TGTGCCAGCAGTTATGTGGGGGGCTCTGGAAACACCATATATTTT	CASSYVGGSGNTIYF
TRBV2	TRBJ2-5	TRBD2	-	TGTGCCAGCAGGAGGACTAGCGGGGAAGAGACCCAGTACTTC	CASRRTSGEETQYF
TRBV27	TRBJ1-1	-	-	TGTGCCAGCACCCGATCGGGGGTTGGCACTGAAGCTTTCTTT	CASTRSGVGTEAFF
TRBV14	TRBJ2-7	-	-	TGTGCCAGCAGCCAAGAACTTTTCTACGAGCAGTACTTC	CASSQELFYEQYF
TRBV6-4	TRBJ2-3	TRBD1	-	TGTGCCAGCAGTGTGGGACAGGGTGGCACAGATACGCAGTATTTT	CASSVGQGGTDTQYF
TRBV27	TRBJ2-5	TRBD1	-	TGTGCCAGCAGTTTATACCGGACAGGGGGTGGTGAGACCCAGTACTTC	CASSLYRTGGGETQYF
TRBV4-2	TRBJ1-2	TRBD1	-	TGTGCCAGCAGCCAAGATAGGGGGACAGGCTATGGCTACACCTTC	CASSQDRGTGYGYTF
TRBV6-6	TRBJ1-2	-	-	TGTGCCAGCACTTCATCTAACTATGGCTACACCTTC	CASTSSNYGYTF
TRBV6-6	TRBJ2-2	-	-	TGTGCCAGCCTTAGGTCAGGGGATACCGGGGAGCTGTTTTTT	CASLRSGDTGELFF
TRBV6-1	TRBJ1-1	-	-	TGTGCCAGCAGTGACCTGAACACTGAAGCTTTCTTT	CASSDLNTEAFF
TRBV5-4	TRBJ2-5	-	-	TGTGCCAGCAGCCGGGGGGCTAGCGAAGGAGAGACCCAGTACTTC	CASSRGASEGETQYF
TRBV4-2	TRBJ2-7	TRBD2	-	TGTGCCAGCAGCCAAGATCAGAGCGGGAGGGACGAGCAGTACTTC	CASSQDQSGRDEQYF
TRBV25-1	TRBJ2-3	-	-	TGTGCCAGTATAGCGTCCGGCACAGATACGCAGTATTTT	CASIASGTDTQYF
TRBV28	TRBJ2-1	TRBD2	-	TGTGCCAGCAGTTTATTGGGACTAGCGGGAGACCCCCACAATGAGCAGTTCTTC	CASSLLGLAGDPHNEQFF
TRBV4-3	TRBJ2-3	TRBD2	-	TGCGCCAGCAGCCTTTCCGGACTAGCCGATACGCAGTATTTT	CASSLSGLADTQYF
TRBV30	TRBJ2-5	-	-	TGTGCCTGGAGTGTTGGTGAGACCCAGTACTTC	CAWSVGETQYF
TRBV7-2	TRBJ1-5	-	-	TGTGCCAGCAGCCCCTGGTTTACCACATTTGGCCAGCATTTT	CASSPWFTTFGQHF
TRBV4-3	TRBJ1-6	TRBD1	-	TGCGCCAGCAGCTACCGGGACAGAAGTAATTCACCCCTCCACTTT	CASSYRDRSNSPLHF
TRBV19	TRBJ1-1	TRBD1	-	TGTGCCAGTACTCTACAGGGGGGGGACACTGAAGCTTTCTTT	CASTLQGGDTEAFF
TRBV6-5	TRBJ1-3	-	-	TGTGCCAGCAGTTACGACAGAATCTCTGGAAACACCATATATTTT	CASSYDRISGNTIYF
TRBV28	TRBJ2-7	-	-	TGTGCCAGCATGTGGGGGGGGCCCAGCTACGAGCAGTACTTC	CASMWGGPSYEQYF
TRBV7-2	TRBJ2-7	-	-	TGTGCCAGCAGCTTAGTGCAGGGGTCTTCCTACGAGCAGTACTTC	CASSLVQGSSYEQYF
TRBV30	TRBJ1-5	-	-	TGTGCCTGGAGTGAGGGGCCCCGATTGGAGCAGCCCCAGCATTTT	CAWSEGPRLEQPQHF
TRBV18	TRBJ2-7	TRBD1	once	TGTGCCAGCTCACCACTAGAACAGGGGAAGGTAACCTACGAGCAGTACTTC	CASSPLEQGKVTYEQYF
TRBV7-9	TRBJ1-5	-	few	TGTGCCAGCAGCTTAGGTGGGGGGATGAGCAATCAGCCCCAGCATTTT	CASSLGGGMSNQPQHF
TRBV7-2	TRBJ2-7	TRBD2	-	TGTGCCAGCAGCTTACTCGGGACTAGCGGTTCCGAGCAGTACTTC	CASSLLGTSGSEQYF
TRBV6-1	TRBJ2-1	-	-	TGTGCCAGCAGTGAAAATGAGCAGTTCTTC	CASSENEQFF
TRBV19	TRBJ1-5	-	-	TGTGCCAGTTATGCCCGAGCGGGGGTCTCTGGCAATCAGCCCCAGCATTTT	CASYARAGVSGNQPQHF
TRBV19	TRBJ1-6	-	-	TGTGCCAGTAGTATAGGGGAGGGAAGGAGTTCACCCCTCCACTTT	CASSIGEGRSSPLHF
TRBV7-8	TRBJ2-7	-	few	TGTGCCAGCAGCTTACTTCAGGAATGGGACGAGCAGTACTTC	CASSLLQEWDEQYF
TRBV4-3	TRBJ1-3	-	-	TGCGCCAGCAGCCAAGATCTGACAGGACCCGGAAACACCATATATTTT	CASSQDLTGPGNTIYF
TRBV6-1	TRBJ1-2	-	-	TGTGCCAGCACCGATATACAGGGAGTTGGCTACACCTTC	CASTDIQGVGYTF